The present TCR beta chain was sequenced within a study of blood T cell repertoires in COVID-19. Study-wide context: Whether acute or convalescent, the COVID-19 samples came from the United States, Italy and Spain. The analysed material was cDNA or gDNA that came from T cells, B-cell-depleted T cells, or PBMCs.

This clone was counted once. Authors' methods: Amplification of reference gene primers provided the estimated nucleated cell counts. The protocol was immunoSEQ multiplex PCR, while the TCRdb copy is restricted to in-frame clones and leaves out a portion. D and trimming come from the DNA, and the V and J calls and clone size come from that table. The sample shows 200,000 to 250,000 clones, 84% of them seen only once. CDR3 length: 17 amino acids. V was cut by 4 bases and J by 2 bases, with 20 bases left in between. Germline V CDR1 and CDR2: KGHSH, LQKENI. This TCR came from a man aged 50 or older with active or convalescent COVID-19. The gene calls are TRBV18 and TRBJ2-5, with D perhaps TRBD2 (7 bases). Sequencing was performed on peripheral blood. The CDR3 DNA reads as TGTGCCAGCTCACTCGGCCTTCAGGGGAGGGAACAAGAGACCCAGTACTTC. This sequence encodes CASSLGLQGREQETQYF. Combining the CDR3 with reference TRBV18 and TRBJ2-5 gives the whole variable domain NAGVMQNPRHLVRRRGQEARLRCSPMKGHSHVYWYRQLPEEGLKFMVYLQKENIIDESGMPKERFSAEFPKEGPSILRIQQVVRGDSAAYFCASSLGLQGREQETQYFGPGTRLLVL.